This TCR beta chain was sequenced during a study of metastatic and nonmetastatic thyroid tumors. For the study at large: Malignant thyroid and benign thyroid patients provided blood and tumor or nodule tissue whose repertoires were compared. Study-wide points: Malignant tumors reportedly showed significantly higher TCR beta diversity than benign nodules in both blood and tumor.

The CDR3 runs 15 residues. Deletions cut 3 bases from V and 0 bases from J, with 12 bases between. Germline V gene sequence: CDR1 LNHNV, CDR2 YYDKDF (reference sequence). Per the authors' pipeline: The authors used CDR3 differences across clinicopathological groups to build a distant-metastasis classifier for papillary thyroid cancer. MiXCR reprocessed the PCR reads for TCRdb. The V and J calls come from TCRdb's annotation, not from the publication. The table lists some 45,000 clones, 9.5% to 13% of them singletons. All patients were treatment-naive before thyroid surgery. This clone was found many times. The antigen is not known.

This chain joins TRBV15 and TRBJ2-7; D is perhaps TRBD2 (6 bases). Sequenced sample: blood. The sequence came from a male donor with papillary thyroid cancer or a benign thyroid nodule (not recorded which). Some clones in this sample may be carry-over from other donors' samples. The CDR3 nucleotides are TGTGCCACCAGCAGGACGTCTAGCGCCTCCTACGAGCAGTACTTC. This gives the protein CATSRTSSASYEQYF.